The rows below give T cell receptor beta chains drawn from one sample of a study of T-cell reconstitution after alpha-beta-depleted transplantation in children. From the PCR reads, TCRdb called clonotypes with MiXCR, one entry per CDR3 protein. The data hold about 540,000 distinct CDR3 sequences, with roughly 18% observed a single time. Sample: PBMCs from the stem cell graft donor, taken from the stem cell graft. The receptors were sampled from a human donor who donated a stem cell graft to a child with acute lymphoblastic leukemia. The CDR3 runs from the conserved cysteine through the conserved F or W. D genes are given only for firm matches. Part of the rows lack a size; the others show once, few, many or a class for expanded clones.

J gene	V gene	D gene	clone size	CDR3 protein	CDR3 DNA
TRBJ1-1	TRBV12-3/TRBV12-4	TRBD1	few	CASRPTGGGRGGTEAFF	TGTGCCAGCAGACCTACAGGGGGCGGCAGGGGTGGCACCGAAGCTTTCTTT
TRBJ1-2	TRBV12-3/TRBV12-4	.	once	CASSTRSYGYTF	TGTGCCAGCAGTACCCGAAGCTATGGCTACACCTTC
TRBJ2-7	TRBV20-1	TRBD2	.	CSASLRLAGEVWASYEQYF	TGCAGTGCTAGTCTCCGACTAGCGGGAGAAGTGTGGGCCTCCTACGAGCAGTACTTC
TRBJ2-3	TRBV9	TRBD2	.	CASSVAVGGSTDTQYF	TGTGCCAGCAGCGTAGCAGTGGGAGGGAGCACAGATACGCAGTATTTT
TRBJ2-7	TRBV20-1	TRBD2	.	CSARDRIAGGKPYEQYF	TGCAGTGCTAGAGATAGGATAGCGGGAGGAAAACCCTACGAGCAGTACTTC
TRBJ2-7	TRBV27	.	.	CASTSPPVRVAGGEQYF	TGTGCCAGCACTTCGCCTCCCGTTCGGGTCGCGGGTGGCGAGCAGTACTTC
TRBJ2-7	TRBV29-1	.	.	CSVESRLRFVMSYEQYF	TGCAGCGTTGAATCGAGACTCCGTTTCGTGATGTCCTACGAGCAGTACTTC
TRBJ1-5	TRBV9	TRBD1	few	CASSLTDRVGNQPQHF	TGTGCCAGCAGCCTTACGGACAGGGTAGGGAATCAGCCCCAGCATTTT
TRBJ2-7	TRBV6-2/TRBV6-3	TRBD2	.	CASSYSSSGRASSYEQYF	TGTGCCAGCAGTTACTCGTCTAGCGGGAGGGCCTCATCCTACGAGCAGTACTTC
TRBJ2-5	TRBV29-1	TRBD1	few	CSVEMAGGDPETQYF	TGCAGCGTTGAAATGGCAGGGGGTGACCCAGAGACCCAGTACTTC
TRBJ1-3	TRBV7-9	.	.	CASSTIGDTIYF	TGTGCCAGCAGCACAATAGGGGACACCATATATTTT
TRBJ2-2	TRBV11-2	TRBD2	few	CASSSFSGNGGELFF	TGTGCCAGCAGCTCCTTTAGCGGGAATGGCGGGGAGCTGTTTTTT
TRBJ1-1	TRBV12-3/TRBV12-4	TRBD1	few	CASSTGVNTEAFF	TGTGCCAGCAGTACAGGGGTGAACACTGAAGCTTTCTTT
TRBJ1-3	TRBV6-5	.	.	CASSYSSTPGPRPGNTIYF	TGTGCCAGCAGTTACTCGTCGACTCCGGGCCCCAGGCCTGGAAACACCATATATTTT
TRBJ2-7	TRBV5-1	TRBD1	.	CASSGGQAISSYEQYF	TGCGCCAGCAGCGGGGGACAGGCGATCTCCTCCTACGAGCAGTACTTC
TRBJ2-5	TRBV7-9	.	few	CASSPTPGGQETQYF	TGTGCCAGCAGCCCCACACCGGGCGGTCAAGAGACCCAGTACTTC
TRBJ2-7	TRBV29-1	.	few	CSVEEDPPRGEQYF	TGCAGCGTTGAAGAAGACCCCCCACGGGGCGAGCAGTACTTC
TRBJ1-1	TRBV9	TRBD1	.	CASSVEGQGTEAFF	TGTGCCAGCAGCGTAGAGGGACAGGGCACTGAAGCTTTCTTT
TRBJ1-1	TRBV10-2	.	few	CAAGSNTEAFF	TGCGCCGCAGGCTCGAACACTGAAGCTTTCTTT
TRBJ2-1	TRBV6-6	.	few	CATRGEKYEQFF	TGTGCCACTCGTGGAGAGAAATATGAGCAGTTCTTC
TRBJ2-7	TRBV7-2	.	few	CASSLGTRSSYEQYF	TGTGCCAGCAGCTTAGGGACGAGGAGCTCCTACGAGCAGTACTTC
TRBJ2-5	TRBV5-1	.	few	CASSFGQGYRETQYF	TGCGCCAGCTCCTTCGGGCAGGGCTATCGAGAGACCCAGTACTTC
TRBJ1-1	TRBV4-2	.	.	CASSQDPEGGEAFF	TGTGCCAGCAGCCAAGATCCGGAGGGGGGTGAAGCTTTCTTT
TRBJ2-5	TRBV18	TRBD1	few	CASSPPQGRETQYF	TGTGCCAGCTCACCACCACAGGGGAGAGAGACCCAGTACTTC
TRBJ2-1	TRBV27	TRBD2	.	CASSRAGGPFNEQFF	TGTGCCAGCAGCAGAGCGGGAGGGCCTTTCAATGAGCAGTTCTTC
TRBJ1-4	TRBV5-1	.	.	CASSLDDEKLFF	TGCGCCAGCAGCTTAGACGATGAAAAACTGTTTTTT
TRBJ1-1	TRBV9	.	few	CASSVSGVVTEAFF	TGTGCCAGCAGCGTTTCAGGGGTGGTCACTGAAGCTTTCTTT
TRBJ1-2	TRBV5-1	.	.	CASSRPEGYGYTF	TGCGCCAGCAGCCGGCCCGAGGGCTATGGCTACACCTTC
TRBJ2-2	TRBV5-4	.	few	CASSFAWNTGELFF	TGTGCCAGCAGCTTTGCCTGGAACACCGGGGAGCTGTTTTTT
TRBJ2-7	TRBV15	.	many	CATSTGAYEQYF	TGTGCCACCAGTACAGGAGCCTACGAGCAGTACTTC
TRBJ2-3	TRBV11-2	.	once	CASSLDSLSTDTQYF	TGTGCCAGCAGCTTAGACTCTCTGTCCACAGATACGCAGTATTTT
TRBJ2-3	TRBV12-3/TRBV12-4	TRBD1	.	CASSLRTGASDTQYF	TGTGCCAGCAGTTTAAGGACAGGGGCATCAGATACGCAGTATTTT
TRBJ2-7	TRBV5-1	TRBD1	.	CASSLRTGDYPDEQYF	TGCGCCAGCAGCTTGCGGACAGGGGATTATCCCGACGAGCAGTACTTC
TRBJ2-1	TRBV4-1	TRBD1	few	CASSGPVQGDNEQFF	TGCGCCAGCAGCGGGCCCGTTCAGGGGGACAATGAGCAGTTCTTC
TRBJ1-1	TRBV5-1	.	.	CASSLKANTEAFF	TGCGCCAGCAGCCTCAAAGCAAACACTGAAGCTTTCTTT